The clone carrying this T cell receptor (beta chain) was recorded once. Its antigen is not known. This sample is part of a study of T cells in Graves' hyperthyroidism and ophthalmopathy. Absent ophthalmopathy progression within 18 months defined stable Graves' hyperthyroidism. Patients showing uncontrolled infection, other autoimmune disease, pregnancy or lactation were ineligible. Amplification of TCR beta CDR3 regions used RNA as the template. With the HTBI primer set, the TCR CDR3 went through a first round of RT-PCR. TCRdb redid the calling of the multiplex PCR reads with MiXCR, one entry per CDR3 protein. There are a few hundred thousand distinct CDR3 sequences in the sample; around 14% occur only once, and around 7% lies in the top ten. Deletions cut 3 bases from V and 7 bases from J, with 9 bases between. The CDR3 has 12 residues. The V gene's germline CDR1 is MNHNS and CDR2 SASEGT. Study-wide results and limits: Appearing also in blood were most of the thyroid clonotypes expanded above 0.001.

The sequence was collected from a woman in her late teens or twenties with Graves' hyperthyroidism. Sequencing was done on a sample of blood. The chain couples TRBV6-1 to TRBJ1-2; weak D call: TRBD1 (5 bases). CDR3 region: CASSDPQGGYTF. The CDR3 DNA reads TGTGCCAGCAGTGACCCCCAGGGTGGCTACACCTTC.